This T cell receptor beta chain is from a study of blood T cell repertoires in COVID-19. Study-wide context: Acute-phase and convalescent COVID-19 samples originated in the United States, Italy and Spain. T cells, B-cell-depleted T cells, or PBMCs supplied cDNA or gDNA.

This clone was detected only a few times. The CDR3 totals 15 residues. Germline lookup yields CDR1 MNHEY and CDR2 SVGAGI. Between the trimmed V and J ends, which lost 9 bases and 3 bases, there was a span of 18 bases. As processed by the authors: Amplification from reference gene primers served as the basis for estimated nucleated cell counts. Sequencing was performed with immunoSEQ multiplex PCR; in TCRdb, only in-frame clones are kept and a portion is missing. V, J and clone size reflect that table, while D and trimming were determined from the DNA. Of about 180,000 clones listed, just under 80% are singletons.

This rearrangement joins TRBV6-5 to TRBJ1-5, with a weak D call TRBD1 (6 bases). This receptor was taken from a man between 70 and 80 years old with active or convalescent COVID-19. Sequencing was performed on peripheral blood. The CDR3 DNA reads TGTGCCAGTTTTTCGGGCAGGGGCTCCAATCAGCCCCAGCATTTT. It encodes CASFSGRGSNQPQHF.